This T cell receptor beta chain was identified during a study of early T cells in non-severe SARS-CoV-2 infection. Study conclusions and caveats: There was a bias toward anti-spike CD8 responses in VDJdb matching, which missed private and CD4 specificities.

Individual cDNA molecules carried attached unique molecular identifiers. TCRdb ran MiXCR on the 5' RACE reads and lists one entry per CDR3 protein. The repertoire includes approximately 69,000 distinct CDR3 sequences, 9.5% of them detected once, and 5.9% sits in the top ten. This clonotype has a handful of counts. Its target is not known. This CDR3 comprises 14 residues. Per germline, CDR1 DFQATT and CDR2 SNEGSKA (reference sequence). Trimming cost V 0 bases and J 10 bases, with 15 bases left between them. The chain links TRBV20-1 to TRBJ1-4, with D unclear. The receptor's source is an adult who was a healthcare worker with PCR-confirmed SARS-CoV-2 infection or an uninfected control (not recorded which). Material for sequencing was whole blood. The CDR3 sequence: CSARDAVPTSKLFF. The CDR3 coding sequence is TGCAGTGCTAGAGATGCGGTCCCAACGTCAAAACTGTTTTTT.